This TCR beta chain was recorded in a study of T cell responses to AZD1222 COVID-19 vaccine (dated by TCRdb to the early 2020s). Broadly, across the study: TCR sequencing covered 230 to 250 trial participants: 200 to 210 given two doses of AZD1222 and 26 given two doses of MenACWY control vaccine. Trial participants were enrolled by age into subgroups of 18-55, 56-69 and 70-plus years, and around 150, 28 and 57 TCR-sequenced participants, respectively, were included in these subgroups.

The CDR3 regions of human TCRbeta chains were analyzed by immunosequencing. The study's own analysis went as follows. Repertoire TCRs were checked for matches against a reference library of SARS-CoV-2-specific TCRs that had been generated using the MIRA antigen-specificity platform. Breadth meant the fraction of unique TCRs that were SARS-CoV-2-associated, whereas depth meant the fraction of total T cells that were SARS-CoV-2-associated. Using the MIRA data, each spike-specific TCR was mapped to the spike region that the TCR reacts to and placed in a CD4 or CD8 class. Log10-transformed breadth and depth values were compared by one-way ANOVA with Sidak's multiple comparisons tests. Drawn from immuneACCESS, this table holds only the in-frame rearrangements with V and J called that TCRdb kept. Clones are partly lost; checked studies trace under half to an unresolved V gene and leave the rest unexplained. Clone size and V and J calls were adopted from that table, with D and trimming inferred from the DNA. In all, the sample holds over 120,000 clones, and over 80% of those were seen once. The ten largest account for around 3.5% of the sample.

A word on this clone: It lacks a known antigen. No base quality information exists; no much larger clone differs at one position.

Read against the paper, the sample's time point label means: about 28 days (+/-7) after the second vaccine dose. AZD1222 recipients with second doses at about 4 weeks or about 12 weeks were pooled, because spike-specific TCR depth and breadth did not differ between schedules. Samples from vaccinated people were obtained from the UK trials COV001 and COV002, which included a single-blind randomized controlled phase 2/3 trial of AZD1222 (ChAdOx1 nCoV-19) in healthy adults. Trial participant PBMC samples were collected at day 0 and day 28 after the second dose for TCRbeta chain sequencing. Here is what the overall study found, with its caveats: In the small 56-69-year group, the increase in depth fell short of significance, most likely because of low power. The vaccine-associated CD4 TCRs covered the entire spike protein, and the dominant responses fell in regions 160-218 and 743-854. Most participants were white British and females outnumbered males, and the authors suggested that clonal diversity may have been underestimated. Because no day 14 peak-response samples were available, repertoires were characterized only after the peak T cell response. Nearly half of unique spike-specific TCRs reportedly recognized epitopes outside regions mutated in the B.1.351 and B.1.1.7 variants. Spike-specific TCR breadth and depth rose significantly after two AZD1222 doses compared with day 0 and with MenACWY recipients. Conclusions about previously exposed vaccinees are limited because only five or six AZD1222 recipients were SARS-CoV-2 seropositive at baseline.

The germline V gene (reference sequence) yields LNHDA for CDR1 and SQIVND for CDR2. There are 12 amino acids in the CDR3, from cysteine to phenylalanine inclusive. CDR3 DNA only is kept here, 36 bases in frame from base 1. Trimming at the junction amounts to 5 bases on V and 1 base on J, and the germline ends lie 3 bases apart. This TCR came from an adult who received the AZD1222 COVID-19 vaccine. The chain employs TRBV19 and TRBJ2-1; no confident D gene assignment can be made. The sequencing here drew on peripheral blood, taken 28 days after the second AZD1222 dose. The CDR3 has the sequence CASSDSYNEQFF. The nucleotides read TGTGCCAGTAGTGATTCCTACAATGAGCAGTTCTTC.